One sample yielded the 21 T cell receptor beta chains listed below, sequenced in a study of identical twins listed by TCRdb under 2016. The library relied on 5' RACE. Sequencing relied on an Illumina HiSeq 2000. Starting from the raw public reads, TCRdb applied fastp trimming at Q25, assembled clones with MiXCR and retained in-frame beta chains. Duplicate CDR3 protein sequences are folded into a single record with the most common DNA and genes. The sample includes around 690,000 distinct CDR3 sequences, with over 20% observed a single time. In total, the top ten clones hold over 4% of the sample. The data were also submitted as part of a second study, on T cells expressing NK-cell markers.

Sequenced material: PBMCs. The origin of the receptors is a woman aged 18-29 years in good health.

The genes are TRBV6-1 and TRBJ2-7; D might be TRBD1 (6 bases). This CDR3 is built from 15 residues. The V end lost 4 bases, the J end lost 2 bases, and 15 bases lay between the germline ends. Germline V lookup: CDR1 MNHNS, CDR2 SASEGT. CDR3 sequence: CASSGLTGSPYEQYF. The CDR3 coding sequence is TGTGCCAGCAGTGGGCTAACAGGGTCCCCCTACGAGCAGTACTTC.

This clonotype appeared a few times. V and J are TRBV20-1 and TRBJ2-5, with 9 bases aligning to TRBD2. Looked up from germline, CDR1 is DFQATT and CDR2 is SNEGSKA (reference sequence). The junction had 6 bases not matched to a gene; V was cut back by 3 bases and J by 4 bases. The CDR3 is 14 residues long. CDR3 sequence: CSARGIAGVETQYF. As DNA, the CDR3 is TGCAGTGCTAGGGGGATAGCGGGAGTAGAGACCCAGTACTTC.

Written as DNA, the CDR3 is TGTGCCAGCAGTCAGCGACAGGGCGAGGGACAGTACTTC. Translated, it gives CASSQRQGEGQYF. The chain couples TRBV7-9 to TRBJ2-4; 7 nucleotides agree with TRBD1. With 6 bases clipped from V and 13 bases from J, the junction kept 12 bases outside the gene matches. The germline CDR1 and CDR2 sequences are SEHNR and FQNEAQ (reference sequence). CDR3 length equals 13 residues. The variable domain in full, with the rest retrieved from reference TRBV7-9 and TRBJ2-4, is DTGVSQNPRHKITKRGQNVTFRCDPISEHNRLYWYRQTLGQGPEFLTYFQNEAQLEKSRLLSDRFSAERPKGSFSTLEIQRTEQGDSAMYLCASSQRQGEGQYFGAGTRLSVL.

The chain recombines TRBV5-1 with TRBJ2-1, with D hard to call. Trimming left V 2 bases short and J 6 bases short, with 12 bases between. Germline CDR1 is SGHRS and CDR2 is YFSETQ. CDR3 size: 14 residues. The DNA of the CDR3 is TGCGCCAGCAGCTTCGGCAGCAGCCTCAATGAGCAGTTCTTC. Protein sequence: CASSFGSSLNEQFF. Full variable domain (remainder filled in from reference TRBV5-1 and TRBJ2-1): KAGVTQTPRYLIKTRGQQVTLSCSPISGHRSVSWYQQTPGQGLQFLFEYFSETQRNKGNFPGRFSGRQFSNSRSEMNVSTLELGDSALYLCASSFGSSLNEQFFGPGTRLTVL.

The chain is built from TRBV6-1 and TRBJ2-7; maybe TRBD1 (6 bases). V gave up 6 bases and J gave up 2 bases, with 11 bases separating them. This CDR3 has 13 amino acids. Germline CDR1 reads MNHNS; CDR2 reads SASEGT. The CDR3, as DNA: TGTGCCAGCAGGAGGGACATCCCCTACGAGCAGTACTTC. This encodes CASRRDIPYEQYF.

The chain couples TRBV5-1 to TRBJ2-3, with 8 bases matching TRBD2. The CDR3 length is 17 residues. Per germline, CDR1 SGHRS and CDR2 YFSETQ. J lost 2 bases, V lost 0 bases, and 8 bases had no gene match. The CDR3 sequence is CASSLGALAGFTDTQYF. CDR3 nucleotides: TGCGCCAGCAGCTTGGGTGCCCTAGCGGGCTTCACAGATACGCAGTATTTT. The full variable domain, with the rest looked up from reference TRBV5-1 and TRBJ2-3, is KAGVTQTPRYLIKTRGQQVTLSCSPISGHRSVSWYQQTPGQGLQFLFEYFSETQRNKGNFPGRFSGRQFSNSRSEMNVSTLELGDSALYLCASSLGALAGFTDTQYFGPGTRLTVL.

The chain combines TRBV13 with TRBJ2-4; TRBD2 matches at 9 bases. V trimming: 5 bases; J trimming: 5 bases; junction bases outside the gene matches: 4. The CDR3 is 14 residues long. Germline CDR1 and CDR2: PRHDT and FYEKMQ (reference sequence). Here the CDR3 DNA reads TGTGCCAGCAGCCCGGCTAGCGGGGAAAACATTCAGTACTTC. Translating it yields CASSPASGENIQYF.

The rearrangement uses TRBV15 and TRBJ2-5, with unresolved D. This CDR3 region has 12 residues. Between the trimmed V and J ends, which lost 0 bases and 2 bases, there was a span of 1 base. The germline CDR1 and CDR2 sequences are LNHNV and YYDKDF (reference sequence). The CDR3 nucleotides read TGTGCCACCAGCAGAGATCAAGAGACCCAGTACTTC. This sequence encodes CATSRDQETQYF.

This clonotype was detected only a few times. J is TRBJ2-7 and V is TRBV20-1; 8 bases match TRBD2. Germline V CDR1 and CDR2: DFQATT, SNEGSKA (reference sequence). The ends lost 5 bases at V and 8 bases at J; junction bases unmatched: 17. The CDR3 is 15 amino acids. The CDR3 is CSALTPAGGRRKQYF. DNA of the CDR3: TGCAGTGCTCTCACCCCGGCGGGAGGCCGTAGGAAGCAGTACTTC.

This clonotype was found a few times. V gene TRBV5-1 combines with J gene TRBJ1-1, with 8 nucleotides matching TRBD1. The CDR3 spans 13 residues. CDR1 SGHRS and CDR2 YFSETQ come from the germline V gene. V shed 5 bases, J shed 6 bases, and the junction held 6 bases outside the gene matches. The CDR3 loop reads CASSRGQAAEAFF. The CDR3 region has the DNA TGCGCCAGCAGTAGGGGACAGGCGGCTGAAGCTTTCTTT. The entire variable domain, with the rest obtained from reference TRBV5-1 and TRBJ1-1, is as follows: KAGVTQTPRYLIKTRGQQVTLSCSPISGHRSVSWYQQTPGQGLQFLFEYFSETQRNKGNFPGRFSGRQFSNSRSEMNVSTLELGDSALYLCASSRGQAAEAFFGQGTRLTVV.

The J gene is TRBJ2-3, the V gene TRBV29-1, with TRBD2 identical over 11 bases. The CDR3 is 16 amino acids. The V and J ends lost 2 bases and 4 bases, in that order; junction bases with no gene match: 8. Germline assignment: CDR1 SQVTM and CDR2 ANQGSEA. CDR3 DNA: TGCAGCGTTGAATTCCTAGCGGGAGGTCGCTCAGATACGCAGTATTTT. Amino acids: CSVEFLAGGRSDTQYF.

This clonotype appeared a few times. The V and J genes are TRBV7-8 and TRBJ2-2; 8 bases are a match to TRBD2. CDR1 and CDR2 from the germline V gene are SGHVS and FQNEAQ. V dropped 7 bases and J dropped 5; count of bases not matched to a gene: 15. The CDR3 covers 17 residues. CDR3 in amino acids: CASTPGAPGGRTGELFF. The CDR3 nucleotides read TGTGCCAGCACCCCTGGGGCCCCGGGGGGGCGAACCGGGGAGCTGTTTTTT. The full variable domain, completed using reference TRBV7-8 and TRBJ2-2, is GAGVSQSPRYKVAKRGQDVALRCDPISGHVSLFWYQQALGQGPEFLTYFQNEAQLDKSGLPSDRFFAERPEGSVSTLKIQRTQQEDSAVYLCASTPGAPGGRTGELFFGEGSRLTVL.

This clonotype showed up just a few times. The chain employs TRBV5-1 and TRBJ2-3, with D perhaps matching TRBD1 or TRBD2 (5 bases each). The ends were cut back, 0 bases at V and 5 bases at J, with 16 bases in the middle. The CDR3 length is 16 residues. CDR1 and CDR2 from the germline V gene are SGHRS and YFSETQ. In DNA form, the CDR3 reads TGCGCCAGCAGCTTGGAGGACGGGGCCGGAGGAGATACGCAGTATTTT. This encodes CASSLEDGAGGDTQYF.

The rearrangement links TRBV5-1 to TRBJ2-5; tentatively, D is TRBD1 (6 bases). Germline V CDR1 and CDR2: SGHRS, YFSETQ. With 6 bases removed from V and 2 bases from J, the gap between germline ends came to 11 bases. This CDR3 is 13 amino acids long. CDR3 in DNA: TGCGCCAGCATGAGAGGGGGTCAAGAGACCCAGTACTTC. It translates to CASMRGGQETQYF.

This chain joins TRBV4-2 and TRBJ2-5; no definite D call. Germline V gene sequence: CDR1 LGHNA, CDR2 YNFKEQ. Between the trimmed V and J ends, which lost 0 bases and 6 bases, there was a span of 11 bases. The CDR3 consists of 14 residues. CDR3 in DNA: TGTGCCAGCAGCCAAGAATCCCAAGAAAAGACCCAGTACTTC. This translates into CASSQESQEKTQYF.

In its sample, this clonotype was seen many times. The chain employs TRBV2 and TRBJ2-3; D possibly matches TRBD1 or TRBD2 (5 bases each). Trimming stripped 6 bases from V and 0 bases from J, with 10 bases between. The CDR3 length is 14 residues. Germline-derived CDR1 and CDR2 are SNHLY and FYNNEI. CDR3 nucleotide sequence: TGTGCCAGCAGGGGGACGTCGAGCACAGATACGCAGTATTTT. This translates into CASRGTSSTDTQYF. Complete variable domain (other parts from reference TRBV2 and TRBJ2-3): EPEVTQTPSHQVTQMGQEVILRCVPISNHLYFYWYRQILGQKVEFLVSFYNNEISEKSEIFDDQFSVERPDGSNFTLKIRSTKLEDSAMYFCASRGTSSTDTQYFGPGTRLTVL.

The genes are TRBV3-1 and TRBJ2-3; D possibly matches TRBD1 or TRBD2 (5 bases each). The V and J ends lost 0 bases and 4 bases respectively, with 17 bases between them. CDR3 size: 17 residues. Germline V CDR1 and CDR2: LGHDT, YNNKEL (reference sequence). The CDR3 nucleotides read TGTGCCAGCAGCCAAGAACGACCCAAGAGGGGCGCAGATACGCAGTATTTT. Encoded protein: CASSQERPKRGADTQYF.

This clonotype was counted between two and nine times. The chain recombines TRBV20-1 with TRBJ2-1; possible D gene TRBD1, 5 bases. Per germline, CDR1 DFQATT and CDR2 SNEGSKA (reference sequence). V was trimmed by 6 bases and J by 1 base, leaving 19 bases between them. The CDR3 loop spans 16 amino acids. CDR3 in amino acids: CSAGSLRGDSYNEQFF. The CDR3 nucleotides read TGCAGTGCCGGAAGCCTAAGGGGCGATTCCTACAATGAGCAGTTCTTC.

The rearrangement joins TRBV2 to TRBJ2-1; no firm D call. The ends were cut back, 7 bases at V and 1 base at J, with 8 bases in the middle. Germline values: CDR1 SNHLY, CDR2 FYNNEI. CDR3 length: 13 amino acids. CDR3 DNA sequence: TGTGCCAGCATGGGGATTTCCTACAATGAGCAGTTCTTC. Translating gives CASMGISYNEQFF.

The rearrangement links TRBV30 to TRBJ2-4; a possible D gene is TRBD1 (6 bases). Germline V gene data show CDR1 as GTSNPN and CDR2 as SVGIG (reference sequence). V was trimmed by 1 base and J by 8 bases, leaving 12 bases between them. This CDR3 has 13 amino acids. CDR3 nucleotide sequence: TGTGCCTGGAGTGGTCGGACAGCAGACATTCAGTACTTC. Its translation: CAWSGRTADIQYF.

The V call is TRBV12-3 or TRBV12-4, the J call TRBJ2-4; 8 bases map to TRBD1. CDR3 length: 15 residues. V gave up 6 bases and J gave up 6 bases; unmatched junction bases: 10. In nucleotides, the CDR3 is TGTGCCAGCAGCCCCGGGCAGGGGGCAACAAACATTCAGTACTTC. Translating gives CASSPGQGATNIQYF.